This TCR beta chain was captured by sequencing in a study of CXCR3-negative and CXCR3-positive naive CD8 T cells. Through 5' RACE with UMI labels, the TRB cDNA libraries were prepared. TCRdb reanalyzed the 5' RACE reads, giving one entry per CDR3 protein sequence and no DNA. Its table records approximately 37,000 distinct CDR3 sequences. CDR1 SGHRS and CDR2 YFSETQ come from the germline V gene. The CDR3 spans 15 residues. Material: memory CD8+ T cells from blood. The clonotype was recovered from a human donor in good health. Some clones in this sample may be carry-over from other donors' samples. The chain has TRBV5-1 and TRBJ2-7. CDR3 region: CASSLEGSIVYEQYF.